This is a list of T cell receptor beta chains from one sample in a study of beta chain features in type 1 diabetes. Repertoires were generated with immunoSEQ multiplex PCR, while TCRdb's copy carries only in-frame clones and drops some. This repertoire shows 250,000 to 350,000 clones, 14% found once; its top ten account for more than 0.015%. The sample consisted of naive CD4+ T cells from blood. The receptor set was obtained from a man aged 25-45 years with type 1 diabetes. CDR3s include the opening cysteine and the closing phenylalanine or tryptophan. A D gene is named only where the DNA matches it firmly. Clone sizes are given selectively: once, few, many, or a class where the clone is expanded.

TRBD1	few	TRBV7-9	TRBJ1-1	CASVRQGTEAFF	TGTGCCAGCGTCAGACAGGGCACTGAAGCTTTCTTT
TRBD2	few	TRBV19	TRBJ2-5	CASSIGLAGEETQYF	TGTGCCAGTAGTATAGGTCTAGCGGGAGAAGAGACCCAGTACTTC
-	few	TRBV5-1	TRBJ2-2	CASSLERESGTGELFF	TGCGCCAGCAGCTTGGAACGGGAGAGCGGGACCGGGGAGCTGTTTTTT
-	few	TRBV30	TRBJ2-6	CAWKRGAPSGANVLTF	TGTGCCTGGAAACGGGGGGCCCCCTCTGGGGCCAACGTCCTGACTTTC
-	few	TRBV5-6	TRBJ2-7	CASSTLGGTSYEQYF	TGTGCCAGCAGCACCCTCGGAGGTACATCCTACGAGCAGTACTTC
-	-	TRBV7-9	TRBJ1-4	CARGDGGTDEKLFF	TGTGCCAGGGGGGACGGCGGGACCGACGAAAAACTGTTTTTT
TRBD1	few	TRBV11-2	TRBJ1-3	CASSTRTGNGNTIYF	TGTGCCAGCAGCACCCGGACAGGGAATGGAAACACCATATATTTT
TRBD2	few	TRBV30	TRBJ2-3	CAWSVAGASIADTQYF	TGTGCCTGGAGCGTAGCGGGAGCGAGTATCGCAGATACGCAGTATTTT
-	few	TRBV9	TRBJ1-2	CASSLTGQSYGYTF	TGTGCCAGCAGCCTTACAGGGCAAAGCTATGGCTACACCTTC
TRBD1	few	TRBV29-1	TRBJ2-7	CSVTGQGYEQYF	TGCAGCGTTACCGGACAGGGGTACGAGCAGTACTTC
TRBD2	few	TRBV29-1	TRBJ2-1	CSVDGTVSGSGYNEQFF	TGCAGCGTTGATGGGACGGTTAGCGGGAGTGGCTACAATGAGCAGTTCTTC
-	few	TRBV25-1	TRBJ2-1	CASSESTNYNEQFF	TGTGCCAGCAGTGAATCGACTAACTACAATGAGCAGTTCTTC
-	few	TRBV5-1	TRBJ2-3	CASSLFTDTQYF	TGCGCCAGCAGCCTTTTCACAGATACGCAGTATTTT
TRBD1	few	TRBV10-3	TRBJ2-5	CAISGTGGAETQYF	TGTGCCATCAGTGGGACAGGGGGCGCGGAGACCCAGTACTTC
TRBD1	-	TRBV18	TRBJ2-7	CASSPRLDRNEQYF	TGTGCCAGCTCACCACGATTGGACAGGAACGAGCAGTACTTC
TRBD2	few	TRBV7-3	TRBJ2-1	CASSLAGTSDKQFF	TGTGCCAGCAGCTTAGCCGGGACTAGCGACAAGCAGTTCTTC
-	-	TRBV6-1	TRBJ1-1	CASSEGKWRNTEAFF	TGTGCCAGCAGTGAAGGGAAATGGAGGAACACTGAAGCTTTCTTT
-	-	TRBV11-2	TRBJ2-4	CASSLGGGIRGSGNIQYF	TGTGCCAGCAGCTTAGGAGGCGGAATCCGTGGTAGCGGAAACATTCAGTACTTC
TRBD1	-	TRBV15	TRBJ2-7	CATTEDGDRAYEQYF	TGTGCCACCACCGAAGATGGGGACAGGGCCTACGAGCAGTACTTC